This TCR beta chain stems from a study of technical replicates of blood from several donors. The CDR3 is 14 residues long. Germline CDR1 reads MGHDK; CDR2 reads SYGVNS. The V and J ends lost 1 base and 4 bases respectively, with 11 bases between them. Using immunoSEQ multiplex PCR, the repertoire was profiled, and TCRdb retains in-frame clones only, with some absent. The sample lists tens of thousands of clones, 80% to 95% occurring once. The clonotype was recovered from a human donor in good health. The J gene is TRBJ2-7, the V gene TRBV25-1, with D perhaps matching TRBD2 (7 bases). The sample was T cells isolated from PBMCs. CDR3 in DNA: TGTGCCAGCAGTGAATGGGGGGGCGTATACGAGCAGTACTTC. Its translation: CASSEWGGVYEQYF.